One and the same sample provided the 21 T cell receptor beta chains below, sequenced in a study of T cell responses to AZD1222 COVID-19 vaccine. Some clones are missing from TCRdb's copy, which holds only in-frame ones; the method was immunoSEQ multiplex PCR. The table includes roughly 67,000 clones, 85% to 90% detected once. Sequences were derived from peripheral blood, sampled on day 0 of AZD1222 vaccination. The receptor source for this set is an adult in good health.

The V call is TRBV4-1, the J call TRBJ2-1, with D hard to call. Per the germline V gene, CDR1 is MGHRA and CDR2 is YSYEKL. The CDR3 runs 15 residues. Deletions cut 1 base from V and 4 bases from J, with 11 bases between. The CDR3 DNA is TGCGCCAGCAGCCAAGCGTATGTCCTTTACAATGAGCAGTTCTTC. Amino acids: CASSQAYVLYNEQFF.

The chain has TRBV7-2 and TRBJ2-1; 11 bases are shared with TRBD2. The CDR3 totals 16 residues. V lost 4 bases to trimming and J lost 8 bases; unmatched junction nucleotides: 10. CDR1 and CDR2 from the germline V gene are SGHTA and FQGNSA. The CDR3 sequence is CASSSLTTSGIHEQFF. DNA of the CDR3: TGTGCCAGCAGCTCACTTACGACTAGCGGGATTCATGAGCAGTTCTTC.

CDR3 residues: CASRSQGGGYTF. DNA of the CDR3: TGTGCCAGCAGGTCCCAGGGTGGGGGCTACACCTTC. V gene TRBV2 combines with J gene TRBJ1-2; D may be TRBD1 (5 bases). Germline-derived CDR1 and CDR2 are SNHLY and FYNNEI. V lost 6 bases to trimming and J lost 8 bases, with 13 bases between them. This CDR3 region has 12 residues. Full variable domain (rest looked up from reference TRBV2 and TRBJ1-2): EPEVTQTPSHQVTQMGQEVILRCVPISNHLYFYWYRQILGQKVEFLVSFYNNEISEKSEIFDDQFSVERPDGSNFTLKIRSTKLEDSAMYFCASRSQGGGYTFGSGTRLTVV.

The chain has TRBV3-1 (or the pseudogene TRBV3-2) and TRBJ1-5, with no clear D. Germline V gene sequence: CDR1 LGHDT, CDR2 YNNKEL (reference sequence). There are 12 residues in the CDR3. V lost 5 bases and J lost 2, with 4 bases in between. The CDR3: CASSIRNQPQHF. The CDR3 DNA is TGTGCCAGCAGCATTCGCAATCAGCCCCAGCATTTT.

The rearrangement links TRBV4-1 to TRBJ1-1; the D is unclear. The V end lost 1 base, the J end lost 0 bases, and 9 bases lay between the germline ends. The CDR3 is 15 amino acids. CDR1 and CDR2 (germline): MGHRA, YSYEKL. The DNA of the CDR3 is TGCGCCAGCAGCCAAGGGGCAGTCATGAACACTGAAGCTTTCTTT. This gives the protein CASSQGAVMNTEAFF.

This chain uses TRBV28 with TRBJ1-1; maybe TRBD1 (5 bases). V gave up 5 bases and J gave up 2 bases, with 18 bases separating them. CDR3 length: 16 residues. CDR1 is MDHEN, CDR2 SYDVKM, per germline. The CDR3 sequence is CASSTSRGRRNTEAFF. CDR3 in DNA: TGTGCCAGCAGTACCTCAAGGGGAAGGCGTAACACTGAAGCTTTCTTT.

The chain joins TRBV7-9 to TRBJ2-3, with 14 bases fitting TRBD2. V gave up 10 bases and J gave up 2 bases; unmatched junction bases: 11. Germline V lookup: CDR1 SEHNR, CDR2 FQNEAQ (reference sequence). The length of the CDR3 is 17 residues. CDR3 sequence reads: CAINHPGLAGVTDTQYF. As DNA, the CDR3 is TGTGCCATAAACCACCCGGGACTAGCGGGGGTCACAGATACGCAGTATTTT.

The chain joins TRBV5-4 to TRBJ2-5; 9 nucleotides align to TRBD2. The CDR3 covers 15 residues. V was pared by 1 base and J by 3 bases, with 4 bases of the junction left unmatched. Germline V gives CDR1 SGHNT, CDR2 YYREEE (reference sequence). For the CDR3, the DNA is TGTGCCAGCAGCTTGAGGCGGGAGGGAAAAGAGACCCAGTACTTC. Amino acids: CASSLRREGKETQYF.

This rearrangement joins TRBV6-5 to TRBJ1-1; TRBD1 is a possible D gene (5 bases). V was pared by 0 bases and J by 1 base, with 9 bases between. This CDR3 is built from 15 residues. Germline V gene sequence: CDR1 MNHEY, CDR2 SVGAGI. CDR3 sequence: CASSYSGAPNTEAFF. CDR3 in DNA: TGTGCCAGCAGTTACTCAGGGGCTCCGAACACTGAAGCTTTCTTT.

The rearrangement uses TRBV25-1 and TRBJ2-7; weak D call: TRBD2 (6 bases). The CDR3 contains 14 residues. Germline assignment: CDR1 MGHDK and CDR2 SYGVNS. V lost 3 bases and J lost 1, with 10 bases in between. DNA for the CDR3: TGTGCCAGCAGTGACCATGGGACTTCCTACGAGCAGTACTTC. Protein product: CASSDHGTSYEQYF.

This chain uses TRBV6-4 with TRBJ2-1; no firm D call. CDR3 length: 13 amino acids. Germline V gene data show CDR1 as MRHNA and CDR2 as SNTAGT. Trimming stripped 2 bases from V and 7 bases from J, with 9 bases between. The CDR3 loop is CASSDQEWNEQFF. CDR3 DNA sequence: TGTGCCAGCAGTGACCAGGAGTGGAATGAGCAGTTCTTC.

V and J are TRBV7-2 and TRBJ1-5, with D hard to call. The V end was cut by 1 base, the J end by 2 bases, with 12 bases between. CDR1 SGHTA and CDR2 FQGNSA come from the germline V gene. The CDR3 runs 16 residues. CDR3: CASSLEVGSGNQPQHF. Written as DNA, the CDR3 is TGTGCCAGCAGCTTAGAAGTGGGTTCAGGCAATCAGCCCCAGCATTTT.

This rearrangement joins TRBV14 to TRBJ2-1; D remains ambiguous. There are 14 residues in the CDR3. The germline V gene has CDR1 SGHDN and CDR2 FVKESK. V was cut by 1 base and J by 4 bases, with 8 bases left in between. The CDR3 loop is CASSQAEPYNEQFF. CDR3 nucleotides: TGTGCCAGCAGCCAAGCAGAACCGTACAATGAGCAGTTCTTC.

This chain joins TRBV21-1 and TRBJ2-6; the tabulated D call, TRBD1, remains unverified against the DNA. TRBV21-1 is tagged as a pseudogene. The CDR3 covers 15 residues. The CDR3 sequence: CASSNDSGGANVLTF. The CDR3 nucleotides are TGTGCCAGCAGCAACGACAGTGGTGGGGCCAACGTCCTGACTTTC.

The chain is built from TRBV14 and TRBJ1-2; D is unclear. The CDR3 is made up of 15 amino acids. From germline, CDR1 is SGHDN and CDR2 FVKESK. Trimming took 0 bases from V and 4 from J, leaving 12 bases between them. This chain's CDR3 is CASSQDSDSLYGYTF. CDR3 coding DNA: TGTGCCAGCAGCCAAGATTCGGATTCGCTCTATGGCTACACCTTC.

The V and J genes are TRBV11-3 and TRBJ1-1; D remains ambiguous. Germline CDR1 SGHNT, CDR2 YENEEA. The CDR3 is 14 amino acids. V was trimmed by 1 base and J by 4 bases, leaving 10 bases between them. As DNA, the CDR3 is TGTGCCAGCAGCTTAGGCCACCCTGGCACTGAAGCTTTCTTT. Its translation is CASSLGHPGTEAFF.

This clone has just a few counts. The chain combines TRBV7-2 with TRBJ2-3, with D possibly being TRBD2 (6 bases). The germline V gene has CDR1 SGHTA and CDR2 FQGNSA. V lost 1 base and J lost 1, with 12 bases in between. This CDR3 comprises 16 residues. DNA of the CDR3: TGTGCCAGCAGCTTAGTAGTGACGGGAGGCACAGATACGCAGTATTTT. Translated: CASSLVVTGGTDTQYF.

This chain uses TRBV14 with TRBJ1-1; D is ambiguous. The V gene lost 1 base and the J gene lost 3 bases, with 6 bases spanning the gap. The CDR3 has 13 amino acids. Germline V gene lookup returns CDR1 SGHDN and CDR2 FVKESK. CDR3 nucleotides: TGTGCCAGCAGCCAAGGGGTGTACACTGAAGCTTTCTTT. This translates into CASSQGVYTEAFF.

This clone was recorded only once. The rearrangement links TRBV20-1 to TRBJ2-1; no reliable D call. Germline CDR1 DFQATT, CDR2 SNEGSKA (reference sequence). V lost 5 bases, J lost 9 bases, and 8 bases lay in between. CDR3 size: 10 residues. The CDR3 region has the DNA TGCAGTGCTTTCGAGGCTGAGCAGTTCTTC. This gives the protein CSAFEAEQFF.

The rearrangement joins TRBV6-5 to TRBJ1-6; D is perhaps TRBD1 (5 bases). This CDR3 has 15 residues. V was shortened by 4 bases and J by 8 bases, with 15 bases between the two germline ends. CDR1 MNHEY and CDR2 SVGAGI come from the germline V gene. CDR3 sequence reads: CASSSTGTGYSPLHF. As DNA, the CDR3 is TGTGCCAGCAGTTCAACCGGGACTGGATATTCACCCCTCCACTTT.

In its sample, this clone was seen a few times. The CDR3 loop reads CASSPQSSHHEQFF. The CDR3 bases are TGTGCCAGCTCACCACAGAGCAGTCACCATGAGCAGTTCTTC. The V and J genes are TRBV18 and TRBJ2-1, with D unresolved. V lost 1 base to trimming and J lost 8 bases, with 12 bases between them. This CDR3 has 14 amino acids. Germline CDR1 and CDR2: KGHSH and LQKENI.